The 8 T cell receptor beta chains given below trace back to one sample, sequenced in a study of blood T cells in healthy people across ages. Primed by a sample-barcoded 5' primer and a J-beta primer mix, a second PCR proceeded for about 7 to 11 cycles. TCRdb reanalysed the 5' RACE reads using MiXCR and keeps one entry per CDR3 protein. The top ten hold 6.5% to 10% of the sample, which has 1.5 million or so distinct CDR3 sequences, 42% seen once. The sequenced sample consisted of blood. The receptors here all came from a young woman in good health.

This chain connects TRBV3-1 to TRBJ1-2; D gene unclear. CDR3 length equals 12 residues. V lost 0 bases and J 7 bases, leaving 6 bases between the germline ends. The V gene's germline CDR1 is LGHDT and CDR2 YNNKEL (reference sequence). CDR3 residues: CASSQDSSGYTF. Here the CDR3 DNA reads TGTGCCAGCAGCCAAGATAGCAGTGGCTACACCTTC. The full variable domain, in which reference TRBV3-1 and TRBJ1-2 provide the parts outside the CDR3, is DTAVSQTPKYLVTQMGNDKSIKCEQNLGHDTMYWYKQDSKKFLKIMFSYNNKELIINETVPNRFSPKSPDKAHLNLHINSLELGDSAVYFCASSQDSSGYTFGSGTRLTVV.

The table lists this clonotype with many counts. The genes are TRBV5-1 and TRBJ2-1, with a weak D call TRBD1 (5 bases). Germline loops: CDR1 SGHRS, CDR2 YFSETQ. V was trimmed by 1 base and J by 0 bases, leaving 8 bases between them. This CDR3 comprises 15 residues. CDR3 nucleotides: TGCGCCAGCAGCTTGTCAGGGCCCTCCTACAATGAGCAGTTCTTC. This gives the protein CASSLSGPSYNEQFF.

The chain links TRBV30 to TRBJ1-2; 9 nucleotides align to TRBD1. The V gene's germline CDR1 is GTSNPN and CDR2 SVGIG (reference sequence). J was trimmed by 3 bases and V by 3 bases; bases with no gene match: 5. The CDR3 runs 14 residues. CDR3 loop: CAWRRTGAYYGYTF. The CDR3 region has the DNA TGTGCCTGGAGAAGGACAGGGGCGTACTATGGCTACACCTTC.

This chain joins TRBV7-6 and TRBJ1-1; no reliable D call. V was cut by 1 base and J by 1 base, with 10 bases left in between. The CDR3 is made up of 15 amino acids. Germline loops: CDR1 SGHVS, CDR2 FNYEAQ. This CDR3 is CASSLEGGQNTEAFF. DNA of the CDR3: TGTGCCAGCAGCTTAGAGGGCGGGCAGAACACTGAAGCTTTCTTT.

The V gene is TRBV11-2, the J gene TRBJ1-6; no reliable D call. The germline V and J ends were trimmed by 1 base and 9 bases, with 13 bases remaining between them. The CDR3 covers 15 residues. Germline V gives CDR1 SGHAT, CDR2 FQNNGV. As DNA, the CDR3 is TGTGCCAGCAGCTTAGTACAATCCTCTCGTTCACCCCTCCACTTT. It is translated as CASSLVQSSRSPLHF.

V usage is TRBV1 and J usage is TRBJ2-1. TRBV1 is marked as a pseudogene. This CDR3 spans 13 amino acids. The CDR3 reads CTSSQEKVNEQFF. As DNA, the CDR3 is TGCACCAGCAGCCAAGAGAAGGTCAATGAGCAGTTCTTC.

The rearrangement joins TRBV12-3 or TRBV12-4 to TRBJ2-1; TRBD2 matches 11 bases. Trimming removed 5 bases from V and 1 base from J; junction bases left unmatched: 10. This CDR3 is 18 amino acids long. The CDR3 nucleotides read TGTGCCAGCAGTCGGGCGATAGCGGGAGGGCCATCCTACAATGAGCAGTTCTTC. Its protein product is CASSRAIAGGPSYNEQFF.

This chain joins TRBV10-3 and TRBJ2-7; D is possibly TRBD1 (6 bases). CDR1 and CDR2 (germline): ENHRY, SYGVKD. This CDR3 is built from 15 residues. The V gene lost 7 bases and the J gene lost 3 bases, with 19 bases spanning the gap. The CDR3 protein is CAITPGAFSNYEQYF. As DNA, the CDR3 is TGTGCCATCACCCCAGGGGCCTTCTCGAACTACGAGCAGTACTTC.